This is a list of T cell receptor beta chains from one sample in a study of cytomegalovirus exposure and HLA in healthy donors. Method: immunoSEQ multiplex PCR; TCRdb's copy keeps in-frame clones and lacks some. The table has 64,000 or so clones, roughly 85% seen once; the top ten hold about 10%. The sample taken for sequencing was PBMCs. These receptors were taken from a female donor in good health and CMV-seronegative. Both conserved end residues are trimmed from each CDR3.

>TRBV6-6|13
ASSTGVGSSYEQY
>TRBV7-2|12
ASSLQGARVEAF
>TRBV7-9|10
ASSLGSQPQH
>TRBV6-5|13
ASSVGQGGNQPQH
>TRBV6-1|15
ASSEALAGTGSYEQY
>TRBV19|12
ASSGFSGANVLT
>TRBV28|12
ASRPSFGGEKLF
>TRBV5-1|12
ASTSPERADTQY
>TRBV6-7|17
ASRRPGLAPGRGYNEQF
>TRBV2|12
ASRAGTGTYEQY
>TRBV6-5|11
AARRGASYEQY
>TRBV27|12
ASTPAGGLETQY
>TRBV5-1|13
ASSLVGSANYGYT
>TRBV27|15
ASRPSEGQGRNSPLH
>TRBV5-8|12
ASTYRREAYEQY
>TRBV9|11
ASSVAPMDTQY
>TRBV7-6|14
ASPAPRAGGKETQY
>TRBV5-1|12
ASSSGQLGNTIY
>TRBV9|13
ASSVETGVNNEQF
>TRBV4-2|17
ASSRASGGPSSSTDTQY
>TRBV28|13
ASSPGTGTRTEAF
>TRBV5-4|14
ASSLAFSLGTDTQY
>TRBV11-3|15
ASSPRGGRAAYNERF
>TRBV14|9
ASGESTEAF
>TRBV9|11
ASSVLSTDTQY
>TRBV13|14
ASSLRGLAGTGGLF
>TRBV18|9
ASSPRSEQF
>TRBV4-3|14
ASSQDIAGTTYEQY
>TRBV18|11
ASSPRDTYGYT
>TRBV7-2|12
ASSLDPGAYEQY
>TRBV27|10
ASSLGGHEQF
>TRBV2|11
ASSRDRERELF
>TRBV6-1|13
ASSERTDSNYGYT
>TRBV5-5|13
ASNLDRGRAYEQY
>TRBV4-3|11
ASSQGQFYGYT
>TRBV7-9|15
ASSRTPLGPSSYEQY
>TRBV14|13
ASSQVGQENEKLF
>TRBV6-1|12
ASSVWTGPYEQY
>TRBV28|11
ASSQDTPNEQY
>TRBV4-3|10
ASSQDFRMAF
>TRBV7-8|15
ASSTRLAGLAKNIQY
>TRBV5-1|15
ASSLGVAGGRTDTQY
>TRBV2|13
ASRKGGVMIGELF
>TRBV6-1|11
ASRDRGRGEQY
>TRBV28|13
ASRIGLAPPTTQY
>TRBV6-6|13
ASMVGTRHNEKLF
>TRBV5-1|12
ASSLDSSTVGRY
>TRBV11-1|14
ASSFGTGSSTDTQY
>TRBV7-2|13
ASSLGTGAQGPQH